The rows below give T cell receptor beta chains drawn from one sample of a study of T cells in Graves' hyperthyroidism and ophthalmopathy. TCRdb recomputed calls from the multiplex PCR reads with MiXCR, one row per CDR3 protein. Here the sample spans about 350,000 distinct CDR3 sequences, roughly an eighth being singletons. The sequenced material came from blood. The receptors shown here come from a woman between 35 and 50 years old with Graves' ophthalmopathy. Each CDR3 is given with its conserved first and last residue. D genes are given only for firm matches. The size field is filled for only some rows; it gives once, few, many or a size class.

clone size,J gene,D gene,V gene,CDR3 protein,CDR3 DNA
many,TRBJ1-2,-,TRBV6-5,CASSYVEGLGYGYTF,TGTGCCAGCAGTTACGTCGAAGGGTTGGGCTATGGCTACACCTTC
many,TRBJ2-3,-,TRBV6-5,CASSYSMEDTQYF,TGTGCCAGCAGTTACTCCATGGAGGATACGCAGTATTTT
many,TRBJ1-5,-,TRBV7-2,CASSLTSRSNQPQHF,TGTGCCAGCAGCTTAACGTCTCGGAGCAATCAGCCCCAGCATTTT
-,TRBJ1-1,-,TRBV14,CASSQAPGGTEAFF,TGTGCCAGCAGCCAAGCTCCGGGCGGGACTGAAGCTTTCTTT
many,TRBJ2-2,TRBD2,TRBV27,CASKKTSGYNTGELFF,TGTGCCAGCAAAAAGACTAGCGGGTATAACACCGGGGAGCTGTTTTTT
-,TRBJ2-3,TRBD2,TRBV5-1,CASSLVGLEPDTQYF,TGCGCCAGCAGCTTGGTGGGACTAGAGCCAGATACGCAGTATTTT
-,TRBJ1-2,-,TRBV11-2,CASSLSRLRPIGYTF,TGTGCCAGCAGCTTGAGCAGGCTTAGACCTATTGGCTACACCTTC
-,TRBJ1-5,TRBD1,TRBV28,CATGAPSDNQPQHF,TGTGCGACAGGGGCCCCGTCCGACAATCAGCCCCAGCATTTT
-,TRBJ2-3,TRBD1,TRBV20-1,CSARDGQGARGTQYF,TGCAGTGCTAGAGACGGACAGGGGGCTAGAGGTACGCAGTATTTT
-,TRBJ1-1,-,TRBV20-1,CSASRKTEAFF,TGCAGTGCTTCTCGGAAGACTGAAGCTTTCTTT
many,TRBJ1-6,-,TRBV7-8,CASSLGFHYNSPLHF,TGTGCCAGCAGCTTAGGGTTTCACTATAATTCACCCCTCCACTTT
-,TRBJ2-2,-,TRBV7-9,CASSFGVANTGELFF,TGTGCCAGCAGCTTTGGGGTTGCGAACACCGGGGAGCTGTTTTTT
-,TRBJ2-2,TRBD1,TRBV7-9,CASRPQGRNTGELFF,TGTGCCAGCAGGCCACAGGGGAGGAACACCGGGGAGCTGTTTTTT
many,TRBJ1-5,TRBD1,TRBV9,CASSKQGANNQPQHF,TGTGCCAGCAGCAAACAGGGGGCTAACAATCAGCCCCAGCATTTT
-,TRBJ2-7,TRBD2,TRBV7-8,CASSLLGRGAGGQYF,TGTGCCAGCAGCTTATTGGGTCGGGGGGCGGGAGGGCAGTACTTC
-,TRBJ1-1,TRBD1,TRBV5-6,CASSLRDRGTEAFF,TGTGCCAGCAGCTTGAGGGACAGGGGTACTGAAGCTTTCTTT
few,TRBJ1-2,-,TRBV20-1,CSAKGQQRAGYTF,TGCAGTGCAAAGGGACAACAACGGGCCGGCTACACCTTC
-,TRBJ2-2,-,TRBV3-1,CASSQDGTYTGELFF,TGTGCCAGCAGCCAAGACGGGACATACACCGGGGAGCTGTTTTTT
-,TRBJ1-6,TRBD1,TRBV6-1,CASTRHQDRINSPLHF,TGTGCCAGCACCCGCCATCAGGACAGGATAAATTCACCCCTCCACTTT
-,TRBJ2-3,-,TRBV27,CASSQRIYTDTQYF,TGTGCCAGCAGTCAGCGGATATACACAGATACGCAGTATTTT
many,TRBJ1-5,-,TRBV10-3,CAISDLGNSNQPQHF,TGTGCCATCAGTGATTTGGGGAATAGCAATCAGCCCCAGCATTTT
few,TRBJ1-5,-,TRBV20-1,CSARDWREINQPQHF,TGCAGTGCTAGAGATTGGCGGGAAATTAATCAGCCCCAGCATTTT
many,TRBJ1-3,TRBD1,TRBV7-2,CASSPGQGKYTIYF,TGTGCCAGCAGCCCGGGACAGGGAAAGTACACCATATATTTT
-,TRBJ2-1,-,TRBV28,CASSLAGHNNEQFF,TGTGCCAGCAGTTTAGCGGGGCACAACAATGAGCAGTTCTTC